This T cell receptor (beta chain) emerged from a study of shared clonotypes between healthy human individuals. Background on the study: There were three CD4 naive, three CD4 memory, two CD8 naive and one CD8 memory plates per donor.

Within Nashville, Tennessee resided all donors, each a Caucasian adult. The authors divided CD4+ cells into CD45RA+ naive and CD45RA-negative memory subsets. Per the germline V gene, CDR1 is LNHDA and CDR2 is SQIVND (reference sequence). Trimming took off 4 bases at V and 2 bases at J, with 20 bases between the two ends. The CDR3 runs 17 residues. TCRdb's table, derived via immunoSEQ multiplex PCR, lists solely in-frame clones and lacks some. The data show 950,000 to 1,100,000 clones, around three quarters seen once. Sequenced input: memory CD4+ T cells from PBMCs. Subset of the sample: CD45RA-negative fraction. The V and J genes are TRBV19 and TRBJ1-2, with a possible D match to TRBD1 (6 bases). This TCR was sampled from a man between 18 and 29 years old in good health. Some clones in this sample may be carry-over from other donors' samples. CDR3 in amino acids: CASSTRGGTFLNYGYTF. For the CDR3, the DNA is TGTGCCAGTAGTACACGCGGTGGGACATTTTTAAACTATGGCTACACCTTC.